Given below is one TCR beta chain in context. Its antigen is still unknown. This entry comes from a study of cytomegalovirus exposure and HLA in healthy donors. Background on the study: Later, an analysis reported that the 110 or so validation repertoires had used the same platform as the approximately 720 first-cohort repertoires. Study conclusions and caveats: Researchers counted over 150 TCR beta chains as cytomegalovirus-associated. In vitro experiments confirmed that three CMV-associated chains were specific for CMV antigens. Published work reported that the classifier diagnosed cytomegalovirus status with high specificity and sensitivity.

The table came from immunoSEQ multiplex PCR; TCRdb's copy has only in-frame clones and leaves some out. The data contain 200,000 or so clones, about nine tenths of them singletons. Sequenced material: PBMCs. This receptor was obtained from a woman aged 18-35 years in good health and CMV-seropositive.

The CDR3 loop is CASSPITGGRIGYTF. CDR3 coding DNA: TGTGCCAGCAGTCCAATCACAGGGGGGCGTATTGGCTACACCTTC. This sequence joins TRBV27 and TRBJ1-2, with 8 bases lining up with TRBD1. Germline values: CDR1 MNHEY, CDR2 SMNVEV (reference sequence). J lost 7 bases, V lost 5 bases, and 12 bases had no gene match. The CDR3 contains 15 residues.